The rows below give T cell receptor beta chains drawn from one sample of a study of T cells after yellow fever vaccination. TCRdb itself ran the 5' RACE reads through MiXCR, one entry per CDR3 protein. The repertoire holds hundreds of thousands of distinct CDR3 sequences, with 6.2% as singletons. Sample: PBMCs, taken 5 days after the yellow fever booster vaccination. The receptors were sampled from a man aged 25-40 years who received the YFV17D yellow fever vaccine. The CDR3 runs from the conserved cysteine through the conserved F or W. The D gene is left open where the match is weak. The size of a clone is reported for some rows only, either as once, few or many, or as a class for expanded clones.

CDR3	DNA	length	D	V	J	size
CASRRQGTDEQYF	TGTGCCAGCAGAAGACAGGGGACGGACGAGCAGTACTTC	13	TRBD1	TRBV6-6	TRBJ2-7	many
CASQRGTGGAFSTDTQYF	TGTGCCAGCCAAAGGGGGACAGGGGGCGCGTTTAGCACAGATACGCAGTATTTT	18	TRBD1	TRBV6-1	TRBJ2-3	many
CASSFRTKLPLHF	TGTGCCAGCAGCTTTAGGACGAAATTACCCCTCCACTTT	13	.	TRBV5-6	TRBJ1-6	.
CAWSTSDYEQYF	TGTGCCTGGTCCACCAGCGACTACGAGCAGTACTTC	12	.	TRBV30	TRBJ2-7	few
CASRSKGGETQYF	TGTGCCAGCAGATCCAAGGGGGGAGAGACCCAGTACTTC	13	.	TRBV5-6	TRBJ2-5	few
CASSQVQDSSSYEQYF	TGTGCCAGCAGCCAAGTTCAGGACTCGAGCTCCTACGAGCAGTACTTC	16	.	TRBV4-2	TRBJ2-7	.
CASSQEPGNTIYF	TGCGCCAGCAGCCAAGAACCCGGAAACACCATATATTTT	13	.	TRBV4-3	TRBJ1-3	.
CASSLLGAAARSYNEQFF	TGTGCCAGCAGCCTTCTGGGAGCGGCAGCGCGTTCCTACAATGAGCAGTTCTTC	18	.	TRBV11-2	TRBJ2-1	many
CSANRVSGANVLTF	TGCAGTGCTAACAGGGTCTCTGGGGCCAACGTCCTGACTTTC	14	.	TRBV20-1	TRBJ2-6	many
CASSRGGQGTYEQYF	TGTGCCAGCAGCCGCGGAGGACAGGGAACCTACGAGCAGTACTTC	15	TRBD1	TRBV12-3/TRBV12-4	TRBJ2-7	few
CASSPHGTGEETQYF	TGTGCCAGCAGCCCTCATGGGACAGGGGAAGAGACCCAGTACTTC	15	TRBD1	TRBV4-2	TRBJ2-5	few
CASSPRGLAGWSNTGELFF	TGTGCCAGCAGCCCCCGGGGACTAGCGGGATGGTCTAACACCGGGGAGCTGTTTTTT	19	TRBD2	TRBV6-1	TRBJ2-2	many
CASSFETGVLEQFF	TGTGCCAGCAGCTTTGAGACAGGGGTTCTTGAGCAGTTCTTC	14	TRBD1	TRBV5-4	TRBJ2-1	few
CASSSQAQETQYF	TGCGCCAGCTCAAGCCAAGCCCAAGAGACCCAGTACTTC	13	.	TRBV5-1	TRBJ2-5	many
CASSLGTFLFSSGANVLTF	TGTGCCAGCAGCTTAGGCACCTTTCTCTTCAGCTCTGGGGCCAACGTCCTGACTTTC	19	.	TRBV11-2	TRBJ2-6	many
CASSEALKNTEAFF	TGTGCCAGCAGTGAAGCTTTGAAGAACACTGAAGCTTTCTTT	14	.	TRBV6-1	TRBJ1-1	many
CASSPGGSPPEQYF	TGTGCCAGCTCACCGGGCGGGAGCCCTCCCGAGCAGTACTTC	14	TRBD2	TRBV18	TRBJ2-7	.
CASRRRIRATDSYEQYF	TGTGCCAGCAGACGTCGAATCCGGGCCACTGACTCCTACGAGCAGTACTTC	17	.	TRBV6-1	TRBJ2-7	few
CASSLVRADTEAFF	TGCGCCAGCAGCTTGGTCCGGGCCGACACTGAAGCTTTCTTT	14	.	TRBV5-1	TRBJ1-1	many
CASSVDVLPSFRGESTDTQYF	TGTGCCAGCAGCGTGGACGTATTACCTAGCTTTCGCGGGGAGAGCACAGATACGCAGTATTTT	21	.	TRBV9	TRBJ2-3	.
CASSSRDEQFF	TGTGCCAGCAGTTCACGGGATGAGCAGTTCTTC	11	.	TRBV12-3/TRBV12-4	TRBJ2-1	many
CASSALDPGANVLTF	TGTGCCAGCAGCGCCCTCGATCCCGGGGCCAACGTCCTGACTTTC	15	.	TRBV7-8	TRBJ2-6	few
CASSLGQPAEQYF	TGTGCCAGCAGCTTGGGACAGCCCGCCGAGCAGTACTTC	13	.	TRBV5-4	TRBJ2-7	many
CASSIDRYRVAEQYF	TGTGCCAGTAGTATAGATCGCTACAGGGTTGCCGAGCAGTACTTC	15	.	TRBV19	TRBJ2-7	few
CASSGTTTNEKLFF	TGCGCCAGCAGCGGGACAACAACTAATGAAAAACTGTTTTTT	14	.	TRBV5-1	TRBJ1-4	.
CSASPLAGGRNEQFF	TGCAGTGCTAGTCCCCTAGCGGGAGGTCGGAATGAGCAGTTCTTC	15	TRBD2	TRBV20-1	TRBJ2-1	many
CASSSRDRGEQYF	TGCGCCAGCAGCTCCCGGGATAGGGGCGAGCAGTACTTC	13	.	TRBV5-1	TRBJ2-7	few
CASSFLVPPTGELFF	TGTGCCAGCAGCTTCCTAGTACCCCCCACCGGGGAGCTGTTTTTT	15	.	TRBV7-2	TRBJ2-2	.
CASSLSSGGPYEQYF	TGTGCCAGCAGTTTATCGTCGGGAGGGCCCTACGAGCAGTACTTC	15	TRBD2	TRBV12-3/TRBV12-4	TRBJ2-7	many
CASSPLGGMTTDTQYF	TGCGCCAGCAGCCCTCTTGGGGGAATGACAACAGATACGCAGTATTTT	16	.	TRBV4-3	TRBJ2-3	.
CAINTLAGGEQFF	TGTGCCATCAACACACTAGCGGGAGGTGAGCAGTTCTTC	13	TRBD2	TRBV10-3	TRBJ2-1	.
CASTTRGYEQYF	TGTGCCAGCACCACAAGGGGTTACGAGCAGTACTTC	12	.	TRBV6-2/TRBV6-3	TRBJ2-7	many
CASSLGRKNEETQYF	TGTGCCAGCAGCTTAGGTCGGAAGAACGAAGAGACCCAGTACTTC	15	.	TRBV7-3	TRBJ2-5	many
CASSLASRGLGEQYF	TGTGCCAGCAGCCTAGCATCCCGAGGGCTTGGAGAGCAGTACTTC	15	.	TRBV3-1	TRBJ2-7	many